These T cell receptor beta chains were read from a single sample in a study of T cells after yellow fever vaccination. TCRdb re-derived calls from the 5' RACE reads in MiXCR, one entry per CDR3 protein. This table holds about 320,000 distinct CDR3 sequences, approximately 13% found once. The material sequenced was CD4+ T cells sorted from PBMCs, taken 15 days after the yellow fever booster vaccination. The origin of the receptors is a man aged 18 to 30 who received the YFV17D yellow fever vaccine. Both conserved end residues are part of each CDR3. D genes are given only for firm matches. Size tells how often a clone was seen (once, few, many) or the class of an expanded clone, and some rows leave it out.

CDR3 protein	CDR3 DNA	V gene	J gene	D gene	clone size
CASSQDLADRYGYTF	TGTGCCAGCAGCCAAGATCTAGCGGACAGATATGGCTACACCTTC	TRBV3-1	TRBJ1-2	NA	few
CSAAGLAGGAQETQYF	TGCAGTGCTGCGGGACTAGCGGGGGGAGCTCAAGAGACCCAGTACTTC	TRBV20-1	TRBJ2-5	TRBD2	many
CASSLLPDTTEAFF	TGTGCCAGCAGCTTACTTCCTGATACTACTGAAGCTTTCTTT	TRBV7-3	TRBJ1-1	NA	few
CAIRLMLNSPLHF	TGTGCCATCAGGTTAATGCTTAATTCACCCCTCCACTTT	TRBV10-3	TRBJ1-6	NA	few
CSASQATYEQYF	TGCAGTGCTAGCCAAGCAACCTACGAGCAGTACTTC	TRBV20-1	TRBJ2-7	NA	NA
CAISESSSQPQHF	TGTGCCATCAGTGAGTCCAGCAGCCAGCCCCAGCATTTT	TRBV10-3	TRBJ1-5	NA	NA
CSSPGPLDTEAFF	TGCAGCTCCCCAGGGCCCCTTGACACTGAAGCTTTCTTT	TRBV20-1	TRBJ1-1	NA	few
CASSWTSEPSGGYTF	TGCGCCAGCAGCTGGACCTCGGAGCCTTCGGGTGGCTACACCTTC	TRBV5-1	TRBJ1-2	NA	few
CASRLGTTRQTQYF	TGTGCCAGCAGGCTCGGGACTACCCGGCAGACCCAGTACTTC	TRBV12-3/TRBV12-4	TRBJ2-5	TRBD2	many
CASSLALAVTDTQYF	TGTGCCAGCAGCTTAGCGCTTGCAGTTACAGATACGCAGTATTTT	TRBV7-9	TRBJ2-3	NA	few
CASSTWTSGFTGELFF	TGTGCCAGCAGCACCTGGACTAGCGGCTTCACCGGGGAGCTGTTTTTT	TRBV7-9	TRBJ2-2	TRBD2	NA
CASSVVMWRATDTQYF	TGTGCCAGCAGCGTAGTGATGTGGAGGGCCACAGATACGCAGTATTTT	TRBV7-2	TRBJ2-3	NA	few
CASSRQGGSNIQYF	TGTGCCAGCAGTCGACAGGGAGGGTCAAACATTCAGTACTTC	TRBV12-3/TRBV12-4	TRBJ2-4	NA	many
CASSLDRHGNTIYF	TGCGCCAGCAGCTTGGACAGGCACGGAAACACCATATATTTT	TRBV5-1	TRBJ1-3	NA	few
CSVGGSHSNQPQHF	TGCAGCGTTGGGGGAAGCCATAGCAATCAGCCCCAGCATTTT	TRBV29-1	TRBJ1-5	NA	NA
CASRLADTQYF	TGTGCCAGCCGACTAGCAGATACGCAGTATTTT	TRBV5-4	TRBJ2-3	NA	many